This entry lists 10 T cell receptor delta chains sequenced from one sample in a study of γδ T cells in repeated Plasmodium falciparum infection. TCRdb reanalysed the multiplex PCR reads with CATT. The sample records under 65,000 delta-chain clones, over 1.5% being singletons. Vgamma9/Vdelta2+ and Vdelta2-negative gammadelta T cells were flow-sorted from PBMC for bulk sequencing. Source material: gamma-delta T cells from blood. The receptor set was obtained from a pool of human donors (malaria-infected and uninfected, not separated).

As regards this clone: A much larger clone differs by one base, so this may be a read error. The rearrangement joins TRDV1 to TRDJ1; TRDD3 matches 11 bases. In the absence of a J gene in TCRdb, the DNA was matched to germline to assign it here. The germline gives CDR1 TSWWSYY, CDR2 QGS. V shed 3 bases and J 0 bases; nucleotides not matched to a gene: 30. This CDR3 comprises 25 residues. CDR3 nucleotides: TGTGCTCTTGGGGAGCCTCCGTTTCTTCCTAACGGGTACTGGGGGATATGTGGGTACACCGATAAACTCATCTTT. Amino acid sequence: CALGEPPFLPNGYWGICGYTDKLIF.

In this sample, this clone turned up many times. One base separates it from a far larger clone, so it is likely a read error. Within the sample, other DNA sequences also encode this same CDR3. The rearrangement joins TRDV2 to TRDJ1; 7 nucleotides align to TRDD3. Per the germline V gene, CDR1 is GEAIGNYY and CDR2 is EKD. V trimming: 0 bases; J trimming: 1 base; junction bases outside the gene matches: 16. This CDR3 has 19 residues. The CDR3 DNA reads TGTGCCTGTGACACCCTGCCTCCTGGGGGGTACGGAAGCACCGATAAACTCATCTTT. Its translation: CACDTLPPGGYGSTDKLIF.

Remarks on this clone: It may be a read error: a sequence one base away is much more abundant. The V and J genes are TRDV1 and TRDJ1; D is perhaps TRDD2 or TRDD3 (6 bases each). The germline V gene has CDR1 TSWWSYY and CDR2 QGS. CDR3 length equals 23 residues. The CDR3 region is CALGEGDLLPRGWDRKYTDRLIF. In nucleotides, the CDR3 is TGTGCTCTTGGGGAAGGGGACCTCCTTCCCCGGGGGTGGGATAGGAAGTACACCGATAGACTCATCTTT.

This clone occurred many times. TCRdb assigns this DNA the protein of a much larger clone, which departs from its translation at residue 18; this likely reflects a read error, and the protein shown comes from translating the DNA. This chain links TRDV1 with TRDJ1; 7 bases fit TRDD3. This CDR3 contains 19 residues. The germline V gene encodes CDR1 TSWWSYY and CDR2 QGS. DNA for the CDR3: TGTGCTCTTGGGGAACTGACCCTCGTCTGGGGGCCATACACCGATAAACTCACCTTT. It codes for CALGELTLVWGPYTDKLTF.

This clone was seen ten or more times. A read error likely explains why the TCRdb protein, taken from a much larger clone, differs from this DNA's translation at residue 3; the protein shown is translated from the DNA. J is TRDJ1 and V is TRDV1; 7 nucleotides align to TRDD3. This CDR3 contains 21 residues. Germline V gene sequence: CDR1 TSWWSYY, CDR2 QGS. The CDR3 coding sequence is TGTGCTCCTGGGGTTTCGCCTACTCTATCTTACTGGGGATTTTACACCGATAAACTCATCTTT. It translates to CAPGVSPTLSYWGFYTDKLIF.

This clone was detected only a few times. The protein that TCRdb holds for this DNA derives from a much larger clone and differs from the translated DNA at residue 5, which likely indicates a read error; the protein shown here is translated from the DNA. The CDR3 sequence is CALGGRGATYLVLGDTTTDKLIF. The CDR3 DNA sequence: TGTGCTCTTGGGGGCCGGGGGGCAACTTATCTCGTACTGGGGGATACTACCACCGATAAACTCATCTTT. This chain joins TRDV1 and TRDJ1; 12 nucleotides align to TRDD3. This CDR3 contains 23 residues. J gave up 1 base and V 4 bases, and 25 bases lay outside the gene matches. Germline CDR1 is TSWWSYY and CDR2 is QGS.

This clone was seen a few times. A far more abundant clone sits one base away, making this likely a read error. This CDR3 is also generated by other DNA sequences in the sample. As DNA, the CDR3 is TGTGCCTGTGACACCGGGAAGCTACTGGGGGATACGCCCGATAAACTCATCTTT. Translation: CACDTGKLLGDTPDKLIF. The chain uses TRDV2 and TRDJ1; TRDD3 matches 13 bases. TCRdb lists no J gene, so it was determined here by aligning the DNA to germline. Germline trimming cut 0 bases from V and 3 bases from J; bases unmatched to any gene: 9. The CDR3 has 18 amino acids. The germline CDR1 and CDR2 sequences are GEAIGNYY and EKD.

On this clone: A far larger clone is only one base removed, so a read error is likely. This sample includes further DNA sequences coding for the same CDR3. This sequence joins TRDV1 and TRDJ1, with 9 bases matching TRDD3. Germline lookup yields CDR1 TSWWSYY and CDR2 QGS. CDR3 size: 21 residues. CDR3 nucleotides: TGTGCTCTTGTGGTTACCATTACTGGGGGACTCCAGCACACGTACACTGATAAACTCATCTTT. Translating it yields CALVVTITGGLQHTYTDKLIF.

Turning to this clone: A far larger clone is only one base removed, so a read error is likely. The sample carries other DNA sequences with the same CDR3. The V call is TRDV1, the J call TRDJ1; D tentatively fits TRDD2 or TRDD3 (6 bases each). TCRdb leaves out the J gene; it was filled in here by matching the DNA to germline. The CDR3 has 24 residues. Germline V CDR1 and CDR2: TSWWSYY, QGS. CDR3 DNA: TGTGCTATTGGGGAAACGGGCCTTCCCAAACGTGGAGGGGATCCACCTATAAACACCGATAAACTCATCTTT. This gives the protein CAIGETGLPKRGGDPPINTDKLIF.

The table lists this clone with a few counts. The TCRdb protein, from a much larger clone, departs from this DNA's translation at residue 14, likely by read error; the protein shown derives from the DNA. The gene calls are TRDV1 and TRDJ1, with no clear D. Germline loops: CDR1 TSWWSYY, CDR2 QGS. Trimming took off 2 bases at V and 1 base at J, with 26 bases between the two ends. The CDR3 is 20 amino acids. This CDR3 is CALGERQTPGVLLPTDKLIF. The DNA of the CDR3 is TGTGCTCTTGGGGAAAGACAAACCCCAGGAGTACTTCTCCCCACCGATAAACTCATCTTT.